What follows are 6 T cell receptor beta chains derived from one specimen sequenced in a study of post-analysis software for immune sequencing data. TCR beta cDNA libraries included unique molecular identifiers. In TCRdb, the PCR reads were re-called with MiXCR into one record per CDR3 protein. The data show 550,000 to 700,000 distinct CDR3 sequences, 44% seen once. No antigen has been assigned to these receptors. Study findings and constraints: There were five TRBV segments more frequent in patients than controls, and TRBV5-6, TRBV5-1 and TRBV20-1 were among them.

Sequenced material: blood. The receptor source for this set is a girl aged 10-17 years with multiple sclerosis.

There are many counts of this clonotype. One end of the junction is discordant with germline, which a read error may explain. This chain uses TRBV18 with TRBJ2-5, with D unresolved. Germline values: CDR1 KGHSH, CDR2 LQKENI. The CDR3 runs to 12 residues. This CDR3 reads CASSPNQETQYF. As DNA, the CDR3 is TGCGCCAGCAGCCCGAACCAAGAGACCCAGTACTTC.

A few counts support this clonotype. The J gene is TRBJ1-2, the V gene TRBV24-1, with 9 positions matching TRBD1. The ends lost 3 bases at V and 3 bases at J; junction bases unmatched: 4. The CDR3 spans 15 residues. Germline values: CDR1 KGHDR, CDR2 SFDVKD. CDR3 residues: CATSDAQGADYGYTF. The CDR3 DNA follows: TGTGCCACCAGTGATGCACAGGGGGCGGACTATGGCTACACCTTC.

The CDR3 DNA reads as TGCGCCAGCAGCTTGGAGGGGGGTAGGCTAGCGGCGCTCTACAATGAGCAGTTCTTC. It translates to CASSLEGGRLAALYNEQFF. The genes are TRBV5-1 and TRBJ2-1; D is possibly TRBD2 (7 bases). Germline-derived CDR1 and CDR2 are SGHRS and YFSETQ. V was cut by 0 bases and J by 3 bases, with 22 bases left in between. The CDR3 has 19 amino acids.

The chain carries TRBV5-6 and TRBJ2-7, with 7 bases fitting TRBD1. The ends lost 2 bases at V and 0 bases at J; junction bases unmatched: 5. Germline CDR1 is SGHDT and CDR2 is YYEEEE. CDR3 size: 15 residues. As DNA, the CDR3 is TGTGCCAGCAGCTTCGGGACAGCTAGCTCCTACGAGCAGTACTTC. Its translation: CASSFGTASSYEQYF.

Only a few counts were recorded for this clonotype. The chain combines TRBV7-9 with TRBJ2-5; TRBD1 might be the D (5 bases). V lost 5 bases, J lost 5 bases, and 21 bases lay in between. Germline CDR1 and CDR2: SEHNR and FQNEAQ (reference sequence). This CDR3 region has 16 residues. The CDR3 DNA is TGTGCCAGCAGCCCGGACGAAAGGGGCGCCTTGGAGACCCAGTACTTC. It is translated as CASSPDERGALETQYF.

The CDR3 is CASSLPGDGYEQYF. In nucleotides, the CDR3 is TGTGCCAGCAGCTTGCCGGGAGACGGCTACGAGCAGTACTTC. V usage is TRBV5-6 and J usage is TRBJ2-7, with D maybe TRBD2 (6 bases). The ends were cut back, 1 base at V and 3 bases at J, with 11 bases in the middle. This CDR3 comprises 14 residues. Germline lookup yields CDR1 SGHDT and CDR2 YYEEEE.